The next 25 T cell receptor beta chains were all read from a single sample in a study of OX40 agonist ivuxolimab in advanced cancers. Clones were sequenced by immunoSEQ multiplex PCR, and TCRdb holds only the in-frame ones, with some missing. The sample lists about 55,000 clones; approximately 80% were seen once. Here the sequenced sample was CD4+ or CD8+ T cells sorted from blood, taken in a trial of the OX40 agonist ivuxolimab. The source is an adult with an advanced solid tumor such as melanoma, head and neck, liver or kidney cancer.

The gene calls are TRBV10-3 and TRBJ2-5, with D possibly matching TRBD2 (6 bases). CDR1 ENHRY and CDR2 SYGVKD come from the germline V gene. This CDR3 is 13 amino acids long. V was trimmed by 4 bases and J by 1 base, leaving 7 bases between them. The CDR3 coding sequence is TGTGCCATCAGTGTTAGCGGCCAAGAGACCCAGTACTTC. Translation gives CAISVSGQETQYF.

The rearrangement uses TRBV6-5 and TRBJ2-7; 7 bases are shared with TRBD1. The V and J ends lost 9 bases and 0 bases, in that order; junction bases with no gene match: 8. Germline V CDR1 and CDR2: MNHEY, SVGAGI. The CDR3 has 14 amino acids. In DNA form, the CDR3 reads TGTGCCAGTAGGCCGGGACAGAGCTCCTACGAGCAGTACTTC. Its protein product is CASRPGQSSYEQYF.

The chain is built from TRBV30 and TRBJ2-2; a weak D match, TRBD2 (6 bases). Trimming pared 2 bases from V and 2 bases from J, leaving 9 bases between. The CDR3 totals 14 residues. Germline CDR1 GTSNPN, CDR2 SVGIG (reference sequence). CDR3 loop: CAWSWDLNTGELFF. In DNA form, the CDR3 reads TGTGCCTGGAGTTGGGACTTAAACACCGGGGAGCTGTTTTTT. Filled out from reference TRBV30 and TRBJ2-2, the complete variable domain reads SQTIHQWPATLVQPVGSPLSLECTVEGTSNPNLYWYRQAAGRGLQLLFYSVGIGQISSEVPQNLSASRPQDRQFILSSKKLLLSDSGFYLCAWSWDLNTGELFFGEGSRLTVL.

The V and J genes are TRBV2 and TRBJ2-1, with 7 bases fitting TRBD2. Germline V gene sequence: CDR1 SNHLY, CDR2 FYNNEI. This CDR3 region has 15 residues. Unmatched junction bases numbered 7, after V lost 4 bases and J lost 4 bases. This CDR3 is CASSGEGGRYNEQFF. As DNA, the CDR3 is TGTGCCAGCAGTGGGGAGGGCGGCCGATACAATGAGCAGTTCTTC. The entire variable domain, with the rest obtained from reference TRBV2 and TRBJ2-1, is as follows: EPEVTQTPSHQVTQMGQEVILRCVPISNHLYFYWYRQILGQKVEFLVSFYNNEISEKSEIFDDQFSVERPDGSNFTLKIRSTKLEDSAMYFCASSGEGGRYNEQFFGPGTRLTVL.

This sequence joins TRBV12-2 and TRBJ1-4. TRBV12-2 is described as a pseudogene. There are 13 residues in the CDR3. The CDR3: CASRSPSASQLFF. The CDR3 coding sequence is TGTGCAAGTCGCTCACCCTCCGCTAGCCAACTGTTTTTT.

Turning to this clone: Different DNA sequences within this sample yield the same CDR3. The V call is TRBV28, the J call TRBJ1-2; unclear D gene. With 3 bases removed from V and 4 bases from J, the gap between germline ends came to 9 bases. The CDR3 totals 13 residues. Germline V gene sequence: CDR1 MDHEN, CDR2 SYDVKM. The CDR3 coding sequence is TGTGCCAGCAGTTTGCTGGCAGGCTATGGCTACACCTTC. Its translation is CASSLLAGYGYTF.

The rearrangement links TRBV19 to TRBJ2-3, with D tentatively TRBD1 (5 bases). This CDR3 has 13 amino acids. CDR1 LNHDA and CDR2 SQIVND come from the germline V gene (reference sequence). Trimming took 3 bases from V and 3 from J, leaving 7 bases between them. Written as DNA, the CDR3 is TGTGCCAGTAGTATCCAGGGAACAGATACGCAGTATTTT. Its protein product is CASSIQGTDTQYF.

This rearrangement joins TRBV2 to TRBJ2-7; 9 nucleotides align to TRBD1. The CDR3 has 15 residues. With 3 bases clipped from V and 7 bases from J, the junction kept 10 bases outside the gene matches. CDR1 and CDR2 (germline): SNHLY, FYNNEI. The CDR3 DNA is TGTGCCAGCAGTGACCGGCGGACAGGGGATAGGGAGCAGTACTTC. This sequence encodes CASSDRRTGDREQYF.

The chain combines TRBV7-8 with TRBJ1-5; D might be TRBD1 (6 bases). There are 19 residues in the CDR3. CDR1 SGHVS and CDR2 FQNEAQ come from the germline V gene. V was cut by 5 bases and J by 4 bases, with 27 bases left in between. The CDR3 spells CASSVITYQTTGNNQPQHF. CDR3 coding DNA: TGTGCCAGCAGCGTAATAACCTACCAAACGACAGGTAATAATCAGCCCCAGCATTTT.

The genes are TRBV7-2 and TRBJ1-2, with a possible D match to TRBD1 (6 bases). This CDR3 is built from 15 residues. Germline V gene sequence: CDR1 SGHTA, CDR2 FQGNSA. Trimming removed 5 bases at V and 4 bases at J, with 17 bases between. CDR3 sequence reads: CASSPGGALLYGYTF. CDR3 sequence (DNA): TGTGCCAGCAGCCCTGGGGGGGCGCTTCTCTATGGCTACACCTTC.

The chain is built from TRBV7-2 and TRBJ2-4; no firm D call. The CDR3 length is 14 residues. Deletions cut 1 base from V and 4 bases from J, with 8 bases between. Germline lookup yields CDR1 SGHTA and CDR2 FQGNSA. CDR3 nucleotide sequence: TGTGCCAGCAGCTTAGTTCGGGCAAAAAACATTCAGTACTTC. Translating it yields CASSLVRAKNIQYF.

In DNA, the CDR3 is TGTGCCAGCAGCTTCGGGGTTATCGCTGAAGCTTTCTTT. Translating gives CASSFGVIAEAFF. The chain recombines TRBV7-2 with TRBJ1-1, with no clear D. V was trimmed by 3 bases and J by 6 bases, leaving 11 bases between them. Looked up from germline, CDR1 is SGHTA and CDR2 is FQGNSA. The CDR3 runs to 13 residues.

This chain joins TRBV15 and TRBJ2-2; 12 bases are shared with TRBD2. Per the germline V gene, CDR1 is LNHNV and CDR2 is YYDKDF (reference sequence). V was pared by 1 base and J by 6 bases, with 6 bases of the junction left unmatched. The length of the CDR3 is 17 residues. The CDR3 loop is CATSRGPGLAGSGELFF. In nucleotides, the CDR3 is TGTGCCACCAGCAGAGGCCCGGGACTAGCGGGCTCCGGGGAGCTGTTTTTT.

Here the CDR3 DNA reads TGCAGTGCTCCAATGACCGGGGAGCTGTTTTTT. Translation gives CSAPMTGELFF. The V gene is TRBV20-1, the J gene TRBJ2-2; D not resolved. Germline V gene lookup returns CDR1 DFQATT and CDR2 SNEGSKA (reference sequence). V lost 5 bases and J 5 bases, leaving 6 bases between the germline ends. The length of the CDR3 is 11 residues.

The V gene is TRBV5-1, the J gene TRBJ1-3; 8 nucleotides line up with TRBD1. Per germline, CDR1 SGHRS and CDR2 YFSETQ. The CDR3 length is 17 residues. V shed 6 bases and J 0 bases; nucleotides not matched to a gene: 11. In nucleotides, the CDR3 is TGCGCCAGCACCATCGGGTCAGGGGGCGGCTCTGGAAACACCATATATTTT. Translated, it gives CASTIGSGGGSGNTIYF.

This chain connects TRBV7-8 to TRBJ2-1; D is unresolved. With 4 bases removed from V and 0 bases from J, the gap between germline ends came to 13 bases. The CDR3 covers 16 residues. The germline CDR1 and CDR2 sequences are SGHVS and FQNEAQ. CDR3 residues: CASSSYVSSSYNEQFF. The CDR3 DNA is TGTGCCAGCAGCTCCTATGTCTCGAGCTCCTACAATGAGCAGTTCTTC.

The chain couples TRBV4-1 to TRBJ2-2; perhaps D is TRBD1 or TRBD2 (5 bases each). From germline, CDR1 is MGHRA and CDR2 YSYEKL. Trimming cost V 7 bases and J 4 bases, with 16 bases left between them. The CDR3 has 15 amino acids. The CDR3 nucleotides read TGCGCCAGCAACGAGGGGCTCTTGGGCACCGGGGAGCTGTTTTTT. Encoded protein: CASNEGLLGTGELFF.

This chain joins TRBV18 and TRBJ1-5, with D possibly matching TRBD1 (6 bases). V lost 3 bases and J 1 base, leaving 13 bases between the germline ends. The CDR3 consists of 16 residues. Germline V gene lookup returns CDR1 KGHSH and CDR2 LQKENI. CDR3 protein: CASSPAGRGSNQPQHF. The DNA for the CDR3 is TGTGCCAGCTCACCCGCTGGCAGGGGAAGCAATCAGCCCCAGCATTTT.

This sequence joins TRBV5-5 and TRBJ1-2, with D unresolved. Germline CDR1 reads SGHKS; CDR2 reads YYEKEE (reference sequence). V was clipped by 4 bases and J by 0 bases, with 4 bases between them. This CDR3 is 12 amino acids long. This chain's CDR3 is CASSPSNYGYTF. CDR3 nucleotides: TGTGCCAGCAGCCCCTCTAACTATGGCTACACCTTC.

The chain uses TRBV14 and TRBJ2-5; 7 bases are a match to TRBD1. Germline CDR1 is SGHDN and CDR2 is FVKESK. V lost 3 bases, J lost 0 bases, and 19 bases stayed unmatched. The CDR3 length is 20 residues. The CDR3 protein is CASSHPTGAGAIWYQETQYF. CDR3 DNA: TGTGCCAGCAGCCATCCCACAGGGGCAGGGGCTATTTGGTACCAAGAGACCCAGTACTTC.

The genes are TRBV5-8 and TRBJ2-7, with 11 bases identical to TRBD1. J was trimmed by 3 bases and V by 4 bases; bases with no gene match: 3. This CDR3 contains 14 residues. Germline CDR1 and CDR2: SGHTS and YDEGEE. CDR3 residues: CASSPGQGGYEQYF. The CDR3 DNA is TGTGCCAGCAGCCCGGGACAGGGGGGCTACGAGCAGTACTTC.

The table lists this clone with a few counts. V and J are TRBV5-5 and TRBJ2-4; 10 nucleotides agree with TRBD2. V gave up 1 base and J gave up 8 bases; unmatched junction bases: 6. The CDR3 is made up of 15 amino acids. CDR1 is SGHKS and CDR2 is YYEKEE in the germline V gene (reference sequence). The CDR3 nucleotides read TGTGCCAGCAGCTTGTCCAGCGGGGGGGCACACATTCAGTACTTC. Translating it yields CASSLSSGGAHIQYF.

CDR3 in amino acids: CASSYSWETQYF. As DNA, the CDR3 is TGTGCCAGCAGCTACAGCTGGGAGACCCAGTACTTC. This chain connects TRBV7-8 to TRBJ2-5; D gene unclear. Per the germline V gene, CDR1 is SGHVS and CDR2 is FQNEAQ. V was pared by 4 bases and J by 5 bases, with 8 bases between. The CDR3 spans 12 residues.

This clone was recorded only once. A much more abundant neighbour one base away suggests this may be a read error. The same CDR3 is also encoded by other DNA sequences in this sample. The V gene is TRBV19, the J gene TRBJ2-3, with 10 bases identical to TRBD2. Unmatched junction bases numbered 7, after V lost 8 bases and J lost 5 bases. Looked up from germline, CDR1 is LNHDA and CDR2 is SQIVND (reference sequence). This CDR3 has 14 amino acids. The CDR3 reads CASRSGRAGDTQYF. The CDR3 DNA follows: TGTGCCAGTCGAAGCGGGAGGGCTGGAGATACGCAGTATTTT. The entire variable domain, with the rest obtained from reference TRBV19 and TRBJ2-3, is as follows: DGGITQSPKYLFRKEGQNVTLSCEQNLNHDAMYWYRQDPGQGLRLIYYSQIVNDFQKGDIAEGYSVSREKKESFPLTVTSAQKNPTAFYLCASRSGRAGDTQYFGPGTRLTVL.

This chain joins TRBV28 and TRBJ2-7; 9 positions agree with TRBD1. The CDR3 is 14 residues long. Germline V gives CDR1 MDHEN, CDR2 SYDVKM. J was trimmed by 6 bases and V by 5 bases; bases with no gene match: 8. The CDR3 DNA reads TGTGCCAGCAGTCTTGGGACAGGGCAGCGCGAGCAGTACTTC. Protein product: CASSLGTGQREQYF.